This TCR beta chain was documented in a study of blood T cell repertoires in COVID-19. About the study: The study drew acute and convalescent COVID-19 samples from the United States, Italy and Spain.

The CDR3 is 14 amino acids. CDR1 and CDR2 from the germline V gene are MNHEY and SMNVEV (reference sequence). Trimming stripped 8 bases from V and 7 bases from J, with 20 bases between. How the authors handled the data: Scientists estimated how many nucleated cells there were by amplifying reference gene primers. Generated by immunoSEQ multiplex PCR, the TCRdb table keeps only in-frame clones and is missing some. The D gene and trimming were derived from the DNA, and the V and J assignments and clone size from that table. Of 150,000 to 200,000 clones listed, approximately 85% are singletons. The sequence came from a human donor with active or convalescent COVID-19. The donor label of this sample is uncertain. The sample was peripheral blood. This chain uses TRBV27 with TRBJ1-1; weak D call: TRBD1 (6 bases). The CDR3 loop is CASAPGTPRSEAFF. CDR3 nucleotide sequence: TGTGCCAGCGCCCCCGGGACACCTAGGAGTGAAGCTTTCTTT.